This note documents a single T cell receptor beta chain sequence. Antigen: not known. A much larger clone differs by one base, so this may be a read error. The time point was: persistent/refractory GD, antithyroid drugs over 5 years with positive TRAb. The TCR library was made from RNA that had been extracted from PBMCs in TRIzol. V lost 3 bases to trimming and J lost 3 bases, with 10 bases between them. Germline V gene sequence: CDR1 SGHKS, CDR2 YYEKEE (reference sequence). The CDR3 runs 13 residues. To make TCR beta libraries, researchers used iRepertoire HTBI primers and Arm-PCR of CDR3 regions. TCRdb processed the multiplex PCR reads anew with MiXCR; each CDR3 protein has one entry. Of 300,000 to 350,000 distinct CDR3 sequences in the sample, around 20% were seen once. The sample originates from a study of regulatory T cells in long-lasting Graves disease. Overall study findings and caveats: Newly diagnosed patients had higher TCR diversity than persistent Graves' patients did.

Here the sequenced sample was peripheral blood mononuclear cells (PBMCs), taken when the disease was refractory, from a patient treated with antithyroid drugs. This TCR came from a female donor with Graves disease. This sequence joins TRBV5-5 and TRBJ2-7; TRBD2 might be the D (6 bases). The CDR3 DNA reads as TGTGCCAGCAGCTGGGGCGGGAACTACGAGCAGTACTTC. Translation gives CASSWGGNYEQYF.